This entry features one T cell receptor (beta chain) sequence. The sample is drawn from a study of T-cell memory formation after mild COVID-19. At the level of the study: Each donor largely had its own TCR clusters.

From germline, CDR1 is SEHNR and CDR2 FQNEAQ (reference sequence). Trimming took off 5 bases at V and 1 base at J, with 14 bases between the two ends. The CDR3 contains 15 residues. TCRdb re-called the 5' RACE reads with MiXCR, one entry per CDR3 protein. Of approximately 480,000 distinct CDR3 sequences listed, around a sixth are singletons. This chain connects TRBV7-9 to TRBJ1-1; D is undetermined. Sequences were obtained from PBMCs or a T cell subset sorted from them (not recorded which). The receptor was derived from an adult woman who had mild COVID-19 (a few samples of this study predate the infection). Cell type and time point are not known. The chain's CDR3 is CASSSPQSQNTEAFF. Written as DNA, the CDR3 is TGTGCCAGCAGCAGCCCCCAGTCTCAGAACACTGAAGCTTTCTTT.